This T cell receptor beta chain was sequenced for a study of spatial heterogeneity in lung cancer. Per germline, CDR1 DFQATT and CDR2 SNEGSKA (reference sequence). This CDR3 is built from 14 residues. Trimming cost V 1 base and J 6 bases, with 15 bases left between them. The time point: sample taken at primary tumor resection. Patients with untreated early-stage non-small cell lung cancer, numbering approximately 70, were the donors. Whole RNA from tumor, nontumor lung or frozen PBMC was sequenced unsorted. Individual TCR cDNA molecules each bore their own unique molecular identifier. TCRdb used MiXCR to reprocess the 5' RACE reads, holding one entry per CDR3 protein. Of roughly 38,000 distinct CDR3 sequences listed, around 3.1% were seen once; the top ten hold 30% to 45%.

The receptor was derived from a male donor with early-stage non-small cell lung cancer. The sample in question was normal lung tissue next to the tumor, obtained at surgery. The gene calls are TRBV20-1 and TRBJ1-1; D is uncertain. The CDR3 spells CSARAPGPAAEAFF. CDR3 sequence (DNA): TGCAGTGCTAGAGCCCCGGGCCCCGCCGCTGAAGCTTTCTTT.